This TCR beta chain was documented in a study of cytomegalovirus exposure and HLA in healthy donors. Findings and limits, study-wide: As immune exposure information, only CMV serostatus was available. In vitro checks showed that a few CMV-associated chains really do target CMV antigens. DRB1 showed the most TCR associations and HLA-C the fewest in a later analysis, as rates varied by HLA locus. Sequences of the TCR beta chain were said to predict the HLA-A and HLA-B alleles of most subjects accurately.

Vbeta (60) and Jbeta (13) primers were used in the PCR. Measured with immunoSEQ multiplex PCR; TCRdb has only the in-frame clones, and not every one. The sample lists some 210,000 clones, around 80% occurring once. CDR3 length equals 15 residues. Germline V CDR1 and CDR2: ENHRY, SYGVKD. Germline trimming cut 6 bases from V and 4 bases from J; bases unmatched to any gene: 7. As for this clone: The antigen is not known.

The chain is built from TRBV10-3 and TRBJ2-7, with 12 bases that match TRBD2. The receptor was isolated from a male donor in good health and CMV-seronegative. Sample: PBMCs. The CDR3 DNA reads TGTGCCATCAGCCAAGGACTAGCGGGGACTTACGAGCAGTACTTC. Translating it yields CAISQGLAGTYEQYF.